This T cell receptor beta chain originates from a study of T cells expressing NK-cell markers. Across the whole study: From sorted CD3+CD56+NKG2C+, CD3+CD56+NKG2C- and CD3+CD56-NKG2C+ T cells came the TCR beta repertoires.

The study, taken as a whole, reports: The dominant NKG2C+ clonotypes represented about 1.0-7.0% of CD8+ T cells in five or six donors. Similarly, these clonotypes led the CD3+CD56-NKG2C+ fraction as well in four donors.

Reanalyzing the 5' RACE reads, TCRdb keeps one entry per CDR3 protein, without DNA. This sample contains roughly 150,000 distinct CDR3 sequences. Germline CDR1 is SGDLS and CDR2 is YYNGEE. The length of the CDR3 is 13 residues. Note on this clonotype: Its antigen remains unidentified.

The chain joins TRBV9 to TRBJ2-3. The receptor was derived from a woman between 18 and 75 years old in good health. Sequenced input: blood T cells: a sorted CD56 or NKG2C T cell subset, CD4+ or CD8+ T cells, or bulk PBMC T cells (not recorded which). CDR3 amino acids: CASSVTSTDTQYF.